These 29 T cell receptor beta chains were sequenced from one sample in a study of shared clonotypes between healthy human individuals. The assay was immunoSEQ multiplex PCR, and TCRdb's table has in-frame clones only and misses some. The profile shows about 2.1 million clones, over 85% of them singletons. CD45RO-negative, CCR7-selected cells formed the naive CD8 fraction, which excluded terminally differentiated effector memory CD45RA+ cells. The sample was naive CD8+ T cells from PBMCs. The receptors were gathered from a man between 18 and 29 years old in good health. Some clones in this sample may be carry-over from other donors' samples.

This clone showed up just once. The rearrangement joins TRBV15 to TRBJ2-7; TRBD1 agrees at 7 bases. The CDR3 covers 15 residues. V trimming: 3 bases; J trimming: 0 bases; junction bases outside the gene matches: 5. From germline, CDR1 is LNHNV and CDR2 YYDKDF (reference sequence). CDR3 sequence reads: CATSSPGTASYEQYF. DNA for the CDR3: TGTGCCACCAGCAGTCCCGGGACAGCCTCCTACGAGCAGTACTTC.

The rearrangement uses TRBV4-1 and TRBJ1-5; 7 bases are a match to TRBD1. CDR1 and CDR2 (germline): MGHRA, YSYEKL. This CDR3 region has 16 residues. With 4 bases clipped from V and 1 base from J, the junction kept 7 bases outside the gene matches. The CDR3 DNA reads as TGCGCCAGCAGCCTAAGACAGGGACTAAGCAATCAGCCCCAGCATTTT. Translated, it gives CASSLRQGLSNQPQHF.

J is TRBJ2-2 and V is TRBV7-8; no clear D. This CDR3 region has 15 residues. The germline V gene has CDR1 SGHVS and CDR2 FQNEAQ. Trimming left V 0 bases short and J 6 bases short, with 11 bases between. In nucleotides, the CDR3 is TGTGCCAGCAGCTTAGCAGACCTAACCCCCGGGGAGCTGTTTTTT. Protein product: CASSLADLTPGELFF.

The chain uses TRBV6-5 and TRBJ2-7; TRBD2 aligns across 10 bases. This CDR3 is built from 15 residues. Germline V gene sequence: CDR1 MNHEY, CDR2 SVGAGI. The junction had 4 bases not matched to a gene; V was cut back by 5 bases and J by 0 bases. The CDR3 region has the DNA TGTGCCAGCAGTGGGACTAGCGCGAGCTCCTACGAGCAGTACTTC. Amino acids: CASSGTSASSYEQYF.

The CDR3 is CASSIRNSYEQYF. As DNA, the CDR3 is TGTGCCAGTAGTATCAGGAACTCCTACGAGCAGTACTTC. The V call is TRBV19, the J call TRBJ2-7; D not certain. The CDR3 loop spans 13 amino acids. Trimming took off 3 bases at V and 0 bases at J, with 6 bases between the two ends. Germline loops: CDR1 LNHDA, CDR2 SQIVND (reference sequence).

The chain employs TRBV29-1 and TRBJ1-2; no definite D call. The V end lost 7 bases, the J end lost 8 bases, and 5 bases lay between the germline ends. The CDR3 is made up of 8 amino acids. Germline CDR1 is SQVTM and CDR2 is ANQGSEA. The CDR3 nucleotides are TGCAGCGCCCCAGGCTACACCTTC. It translates to CSAPGYTF.

The chain links TRBV28 to TRBJ2-3, with D unclear. From germline, CDR1 is MDHEN and CDR2 SYDVKM. Deletions cut 4 bases from V and 1 base from J, with 6 bases between. This CDR3 spans 13 amino acids. The CDR3 loop is CASSWVGTDTQYF. As DNA, the CDR3 is TGTGCCAGCAGTTGGGTGGGCACAGATACGCAGTATTTT.

The chain is built from TRBV9 and TRBJ2-7; D may match TRBD1 or TRBD2 (5 bases each). The ends were cut back, 4 bases at V and 6 bases at J, with 11 bases in the middle. Germline-derived CDR1 and CDR2 are SGDLS and YYNGEE. The CDR3 loop spans 12 amino acids. In DNA, the CDR3 is TGTGCCAGCAGCCGTGGGACGGGCGAGCAGTACTTC. Its translation: CASSRGTGEQYF.

The rearrangement uses TRBV5-1 and TRBJ2-7; 15 bases are a match to TRBD2. The CDR3 contains 16 residues. V gave up 4 bases and J gave up 5 bases; unmatched junction bases: 7. Germline loops: CDR1 SGHRS, CDR2 YFSETQ. CDR3 loop: CASSPEGLAGGDEQYF. CDR3 bases: TGCGCCAGCAGCCCAGAGGGACTAGCGGGAGGAGACGAGCAGTACTTC.

This chain uses TRBV13 with TRBJ1-1, with TRBD1 matching 9 bases. Germline CDR1 PRHDT, CDR2 FYEKMQ (reference sequence). V lost 3 bases to trimming and J lost 6 bases; unmatched junction nucleotides: 2. This CDR3 is built from 13 residues. This CDR3 reads CASSFGQGPEAFF. The CDR3 DNA reads as TGTGCCAGCAGCTTCGGACAGGGGCCTGAAGCTTTCTTT.

The gene calls are TRBV5-8 and TRBJ2-7; D unclear. This CDR3 has 15 amino acids. Germline V gives CDR1 SGHTS, CDR2 YDEGEE. V was clipped by 0 bases and J by 4 bases, with 14 bases between them. DNA of the CDR3: TGTGCCAGCAGCTTGGATACGGGTATCGGGTACGAGCAGTACTTC. Translating it yields CASSLDTGIGYEQYF.

A word on this clone: The same CDR3 arises from other DNA sequences in this sample as well. The chain combines TRBV28 with TRBJ2-3, with D unclear. The germline gives CDR1 MDHEN, CDR2 SYDVKM. Trimming removed 6 bases from V and 3 bases from J, with 10 bases in between. CDR3 length equals 13 residues. In DNA form, the CDR3 reads TGTGCCAGCAGCCCACTTCGAACAGATACGCAGTATTTT. This sequence encodes CASSPLRTDTQYF.

V usage is TRBV2 and J usage is TRBJ1-1, with 9 bases fitting TRBD1. The CDR3 totals 14 residues. Trimming took 5 bases from V and 4 from J; bases not matched to a gene: 5. The germline V gene has CDR1 SNHLY and CDR2 FYNNEI. For the CDR3, the DNA is TGTGCCAGCAGTACGGGACAGGGTCCCACTGAAGCTTTCTTT. Encoded protein: CASSTGQGPTEAFF. The entire variable domain, with the rest obtained from reference TRBV2 and TRBJ1-1, is as follows: EPEVTQTPSHQVTQMGQEVILRCVPISNHLYFYWYRQILGQKVEFLVSFYNNEISEKSEIFDDQFSVERPDGSNFTLKIRSTKLEDSAMYFCASSTGQGPTEAFFGQGTRLTVV.

This chain uses TRBV6-4 with TRBJ1-2, with TRBD1 matching 8 bases. The germline V gene encodes CDR1 MRHNA and CDR2 SNTAGT. V lost 0 bases to trimming and J lost 6 bases; unmatched junction nucleotides: 6. The CDR3 covers 15 residues. This chain's CDR3 is CASSDSRTGKNGYTF. Here the CDR3 DNA reads TGTGCCAGCAGTGACTCTCGGACAGGGAAGAATGGCTACACCTTC.

The chain carries TRBV29-1 and TRBJ1-1; a possible D gene is TRBD1 (6 bases). V was pared by 4 bases and J by 6 bases, with 12 bases between. The CDR3 loop spans 12 amino acids. Looked up from germline, CDR1 is SQVTM and CDR2 is ANQGSEA. CDR3 amino acids: CSVAPGGPEAFF. In DNA form, the CDR3 reads TGCAGCGTTGCCCCCGGGGGCCCTGAAGCTTTCTTT. Full variable domain (rest looked up from reference TRBV29-1 and TRBJ1-1): SAVISQKPSRDICQRGTSLTIQCQVDSQVTMMFWYRQQPGQSLTLIATANQGSEATYESGFVIDKFPISRPNLTFSTLTVSNMSPEDSSIYLCSVAPGGPEAFFGQGTRLTVV.

The rearrangement joins TRBV28 to TRBJ2-1, with D unresolved. This CDR3 region has 13 residues. From germline, CDR1 is MDHEN and CDR2 SYDVKM. The V gene lost 8 bases and the J gene lost 2 bases, with 10 bases spanning the gap. In DNA form, the CDR3 reads TGTGCCAGCGAACAGACGACCTACAATGAGCAGTTCTTC. Amino acid sequence: CASEQTTYNEQFF.

In its sample, this clone was seen once. The chain links TRBV19 to TRBJ2-7; no clear D gene. Per germline, CDR1 LNHDA and CDR2 SQIVND (reference sequence). V lost 4 bases and J 7 bases, leaving 14 bases between the germline ends. The CDR3 spans 13 residues. The CDR3 region has the DNA TGTGCCAGTAGTAAGTTCCACTTAGGGGAGCAGTACTTC. Protein product: CASSKFHLGEQYF.

The chain recombines TRBV9 with TRBJ2-7; no reliable D call. The CDR3 contains 14 residues. Germline V gives CDR1 SGDLS, CDR2 YYNGEE. The V gene lost 0 bases and the J gene lost 6 bases, with 13 bases spanning the gap. CDR3 coding DNA: TGTGCCAGCAGCGTAGGGTCCCTAGGGCCCGAGCAGTACTTC. Its translation: CASSVGSLGPEQYF.

The CDR3 nucleotides are TGTGCCAGCAGCTTATTTCAGGCCAGGGTCAGTGAAAAACTGTTTTTT. This codes for CASSLFQARVSEKLFF. The chain links TRBV7-9 to TRBJ1-4, with D possibly matching TRBD1 (5 bases). The V and J ends lost 2 bases and 7 bases respectively, with 17 bases between them. Looked up from germline, CDR1 is SEHNR and CDR2 is FQNEAQ (reference sequence). This CDR3 contains 16 residues.

The chain is built from TRBV19 and TRBJ2-5; D ambiguous. Trimming took 4 bases from V and 4 from J, leaving 16 bases between them. The CDR3 is made up of 15 amino acids. Germline V gene sequence: CDR1 LNHDA, CDR2 SQIVND (reference sequence). The CDR3 loop reads CASSTLKDLPETQYF. In DNA, the CDR3 is TGTGCCAGTAGTACCCTGAAGGACCTCCCAGAGACCCAGTACTTC.

The CDR3 coding sequence is TGCGCCAGCAGCCAAGATGCAACTAATGAAAAACTGTTTTTT. Its protein is CASSQDATNEKLFF. V gene TRBV4-1 combines with J gene TRBJ1-4; D gene uncertain. Germline CDR1 MGHRA, CDR2 YSYEKL. The germline V and J ends were trimmed by 0 bases and 0 bases, with 2 bases remaining between them. This CDR3 region has 14 residues.

The chain is built from TRBV15 and TRBJ1-2; no clear D. CDR3 size: 13 residues. The V gene lost 3 bases and the J gene lost 8 bases, with 13 bases spanning the gap. Germline assignment: CDR1 LNHNV and CDR2 YYDKDF (reference sequence). The CDR3 region is CATSREGSRGYTF. As DNA, the CDR3 is TGTGCCACCAGCAGGGAAGGGTCGCGCGGCTACACCTTC.

On this clone: Other DNA sequences in the same sample also yield this CDR3. This chain uses TRBV19 with TRBJ2-3; D perhaps matches TRBD2 (6 bases). The ends were cut back, 4 bases at V and 0 bases at J, with 8 bases in the middle. The germline V gene has CDR1 LNHDA and CDR2 SQIVND (reference sequence). The CDR3 extends over 14 amino acids. CDR3 bases: TGTGCCAGTAGTAGGGGAGGTAGCACAGATACGCAGTATTTT. Protein product: CASSRGGSTDTQYF.

The CDR3 bases are TGTGCCAGCAGCACAAACCCAACCGGATCCGGGACAGACGAGCAGTACTTC. Protein: CASSTNPTGSGTDEQYF. The genes are TRBV21-1 and TRBJ2-7; the DNA was not used to check the table's D call, TRBD1. TRBV21-1 is tagged as a pseudogene. This CDR3 spans 17 amino acids.

The chain combines TRBV28 with TRBJ2-2; 8 bases align to TRBD2. Trimming at V came to 8 bases and at J to 4 bases, leaving 9 bases not matched to a gene. Germline CDR1 and CDR2: MDHEN and SYDVKM. The CDR3 runs 15 residues. As DNA, the CDR3 is TGTGCCAGCGGGGTCGGGAGGGCCTTCACCGGGGAGCTGTTTTTT. It yields the protein CASGVGRAFTGELFF. The whole variable domain, remainder taken from reference TRBV28 and TRBJ2-2, is DVKVTQSSRYLVKRTGEKVFLECVQDMDHENMFWYRQDPGLGLRLIYFSYDVKMKEKGDIPEGYSVSREKKERFSLILESASTNQTSMYLCASGVGRAFTGELFFGEGSRLTVL.

V is TRBV7-9 and J is TRBJ2-7; TRBD1 aligns across 9 bases. Per the germline V gene, CDR1 is SEHNR and CDR2 is FQNEAQ (reference sequence). CDR3 size: 14 residues. The J segment lost 5 bases and the V segment lost 0 bases, leaving 2 bases of the junction unmatched. This CDR3 reads CASSLAGQGDEQYF. In DNA, the CDR3 is TGTGCCAGCAGCTTAGCGGGACAGGGTGACGAGCAGTACTTC. The entire variable domain, with the rest obtained from reference TRBV7-9 and TRBJ2-7, is as follows: DTGVSQNPRHKITKRGQNVTFRCDPISEHNRLYWYRQTLGQGPEFLTYFQNEAQLEKSRLLSDRFSAERPKGSFSTLEIQRTEQGDSAMYLCASSLAGQGDEQYFGPGTRLTVT.

Worth noting for this clone: This same CDR3 is encoded by further DNA sequences in the sample. This chain uses TRBV27 with TRBJ2-7; tentative D call: TRBD2 (6 bases). Deletions cut 3 bases from V and 6 bases from J, with 9 bases between. This CDR3 contains 12 residues. Germline CDR1 reads MNHEY; CDR2 reads SMNVEV (reference sequence). The CDR3 reads CASSLAGREQYF. The CDR3 DNA follows: TGTGCCAGCAGTTTGGCGGGACGCGAGCAGTACTTC.

The chain uses TRBV5-6 and TRBJ1-1; D is undetermined. This CDR3 spans 13 amino acids. CDR1 is SGHDT and CDR2 is YYEEEE in the germline V gene. Trimming pared 4 bases from V and 1 base from J, leaving 8 bases between. The CDR3 DNA follows: TGTGCCAGCAGCAGAACAGCGAACACTGAAGCTTTCTTT. Residues: CASSRTANTEAFF.

For this clone: This sample also contains other DNA sequences that code for the same CDR3. The chain uses TRBV6-5 and TRBJ1-1; a weak D match, TRBD1 (5 bases). The CDR3 loop spans 14 amino acids. The V and J ends lost 6 bases and 1 base respectively, with 12 bases between them. Germline assignment: CDR1 MNHEY and CDR2 SVGAGI. The CDR3 spells CASSLTGGNTEAFF. CDR3 sequence (DNA): TGTGCCAGCAGCCTTACTGGGGGGAACACTGAAGCTTTCTTT.